A single TCR beta chain is shown here with its context. This entry belongs to a study of control samples from healthy donors and cancer patients. TCRdb's table, derived via immunoSEQ multiplex PCR, lists solely in-frame clones and lacks some. The data contain 90,000 to 100,000 clones, 90% of them singletons. V lost 9 bases and J lost 1, with 13 bases in between. The CDR3 has 14 residues. CDR1 is LNHDA, CDR2 SQIVND, per germline (reference sequence). V is TRBV19 and J is TRBJ1-5; D may be TRBD1 (6 bases). This receptor was identified in a woman aged 18-29 years in good health. The specimen sequenced was blood. CDR3 coding DNA: TGTGCCAGCGAGGGGGTAGGAAGCAATCAGCCCCAGCATTTT. Translated, it gives CASEGVGSNQPQHF.